This TCR beta chain appears in the sequencing data of a study of response to subunit inactivated influenza vaccine. Study-level findings and limits: Every seasonal influenza vaccination brings in few new T cells, the authors suggested.

Germline V gene data show CDR1 as MNHEY and CDR2 as SVGAGI. CDR3 size: 15 residues. V was cut by 0 bases and J by 2 bases, with 11 bases left in between. This clonotype has a count of ten or more. The antigen is unknown. TCRdb used MiXCR to reprocess the RT-PCR reads, holding one entry per CDR3 protein. The data contain hundreds of thousands of distinct CDR3 sequences, 12% to 15% of them seen just once; the ten biggest clones take up roughly 7.2%. The specimen was PBMCs from blood, collected approximately 15 days before vaccination. The chain has TRBV6-5 and TRBJ2-7, with D possibly matching TRBD1 (5 bases). This TCR derives from a man in his fifties or sixties who received an inactivated influenza vaccine. CDR3 sequence (DNA): TGTGCCAGCAGTTACTCGGCCAGGGCGGCCTACGAGCAGTACTTC. Translating gives CASSYSARAAYEQYF.